What follows are 11 T cell receptor beta chains derived from one specimen sequenced in a study of blood T cell repertoires in COVID-19. Repertoires were generated with immunoSEQ multiplex PCR, while TCRdb's copy carries only in-frame clones and drops some. There are 40,000 to 50,000 clones in the sample; about nine tenths occur only once, and 2.1% lies in the top ten. Material for sequencing was peripheral blood. These receptors were taken from a woman aged 80 or over with COVID-19, enrolled during active disease.

The chain recombines TRBV18 with TRBJ2-3; the match to TRBD1 covers 9 bases. This CDR3 region has 15 residues. Trimming at V came to 7 bases and at J to 4 bases, leaving 9 bases not matched to a gene. Germline V gene data show CDR1 as KGHSH and CDR2 as LQKENI. This CDR3 is CASYPTGGSSDTQYF. The CDR3 DNA sequence: TGTGCCAGCTACCCGACAGGGGGTAGCTCAGATACGCAGTATTTT. Complete variable domain (other parts from reference TRBV18 and TRBJ2-3): NAGVMQNPRHLVRRRGQEARLRCSPMKGHSHVYWYRQLPEEGLKFMVYLQKENIIDESGMPKERFSAEFPKEGPSILRIQQVVRGDSAAYFCASYPTGGSSDTQYFGPGTRLTVL.

The V call is TRBV19, the J call TRBJ2-5, with 11 bases that match TRBD2. The CDR3 has 19 amino acids. Per the germline V gene, CDR1 is LNHDA and CDR2 is SQIVND (reference sequence). Trimming took 4 bases from V and 5 from J; bases not matched to a gene: 18. CDR3 sequence reads: CASSTRASVSGRARETQYF. For the CDR3, the DNA is TGTGCCAGTAGTACCCGGGCCTCTGTTAGCGGGAGGGCCAGGGAGACCCAGTACTTC.

The gene calls are TRBV11-2 and TRBJ1-1; TRBD1 is a possible D gene (5 bases). V was clipped by 4 bases and J by 11 bases, with 23 bases between them. The CDR3 extends over 15 amino acids. CDR1 SGHAT and CDR2 FQNNGV come from the germline V gene. The CDR3 here is CASSSIARGGVGAFF. As DNA, the CDR3 is TGTGCCAGCAGCTCGATCGCACGGGGGGGAGTCGGGGCTTTCTTT.

The chain is built from TRBV7-2 and TRBJ1-4; D is perhaps TRBD1 (5 bases). Looked up from germline, CDR1 is SGHTA and CDR2 is FQGNSA. Deletions cut 1 base from V and 8 bases from J, with 11 bases between. The CDR3 consists of 14 residues. The CDR3 protein is CASSLGRAGEKLFF. The CDR3 DNA follows: TGTGCCAGCAGCTTAGGCAGGGCGGGGGAAAAACTGTTTTTT.

Notes on this clone: The conserved closing phenylalanine or tryptophan is absent in this CDR3, likely reflecting a read error. The DNA is omitted, as the CDR3 cannot be located on it reliably, and the CDR3 follows TCRdb's listing. CDR3 protein: CASSDSSL. The chain is built from TRBV6-4 and TRBJ2-7; the table's D gene call, TRBD2, was not cross checked with the DNA. The V gene's germline CDR1 is MRHNA and CDR2 SNTAGT. With termini counted, the CDR3 has 8 amino acids.

The chain uses TRBV5-4 and TRBJ1-5; 7 nucleotides agree with TRBD1. This CDR3 has 14 amino acids. CDR1 and CDR2 (germline): SGHNT, YYREEE (reference sequence). With V trimmed by 0 bases and J by 4 bases, 1 base remained unmatched. The DNA of the CDR3 is TGTGCCAGCAGCTTGGACAGGGGAAATCAGCCCCAGCATTTT. Encoded protein: CASSLDRGNQPQHF. Using reference TRBV5-4 and TRBJ1-5 for the parts outside the CDR3, the full variable domain is ETGVTQSPTHLIKTRGQQVTLRCSSQSGHNTVSWYQQALGQGPQFIFQYYREEENGRGNFPPRFSGLQFPNYSSELNVNALELDDSALYLCASSLDRGNQPQHFGDGTRLSIL.

The V gene is TRBV4-1, the J gene TRBJ2-5, with 7 bases fitting TRBD2. Germline V gene data show CDR1 as MGHRA and CDR2 as YSYEKL. The CDR3 has 15 amino acids. V shed 0 bases, J shed 4 bases, and the junction held 5 bases outside the gene matches. The CDR3 coding sequence is TGCGCCAGCAGCCAAGAAAACCGCGGGGGAGAGACCCAGTACTTC. Amino acid sequence: CASSQENRGGETQYF.

CDR3 sequence (DNA): TGTGCCAGCAGCTTCGGGGAGAATGAGCAGTTCTTC. This translates into CASSFGENEQFF. The chain is built from TRBV11-3 and TRBJ2-1, with D possibly matching TRBD2 (5 bases). The CDR3 spans 12 residues. V lost 3 bases to trimming and J lost 7 bases, with 7 bases between them. Germline CDR1 reads SGHNT; CDR2 reads YENEEA.

J is TRBJ2-5 and V is TRBV4-2; a weak D match, TRBD1 (5 bases). V lost 4 bases to trimming and J lost 5 bases, with 20 bases between them. Germline V CDR1 and CDR2: LGHNA, YNFKEQ. The CDR3 loop spans 16 amino acids. CDR3 bases: TGTGCCAGCAGCCGAGCACCGGCCCAGGGTACGGAGACCCAGTACTTC. Translating it yields CASSRAPAQGTETQYF.

V is TRBV28 and J is TRBJ2-6; no firm D call. V lost 6 bases, J lost 0 bases, and 12 bases lay in between. CDR3 length equals 16 residues. CDR1 and CDR2 (germline): MDHEN, SYDVKM. The CDR3 nucleotides are TGTGCCAGCAGCTCCGGGTCTGGCTCTGGGGCCAACGTCCTGACTTTC. Its translation: CASSSGSGSGANVLTF.

The chain links TRBV6-5 to TRBJ1-4; a weak D match, TRBD1 (6 bases). Deletions cut 5 bases from V and 8 bases from J, with 15 bases between. The CDR3 is 14 amino acids. Germline values: CDR1 MNHEY, CDR2 SVGAGI. The CDR3 protein is CASSKREGDEKLFF. The CDR3, as DNA: TGTGCCAGCAGTAAACGAGAGGGGGACGAAAAACTGTTTTTT.